This entry is about one T cell receptor (beta chain). The germline V gene has CDR1 MNHEY and CDR2 SMNVEV (reference sequence). CDR3 size: 15 residues. The ends lost 3 bases at V and 2 bases at J; junction bases unmatched: 6. The data belong to a study of blood T cell repertoires in COVID-19. As for the study in general: The samples span acute and convalescent COVID-19 from the United States, Italy and Spain.

Data came from immunoSEQ multiplex PCR; TCRdb stores just in-frame clones and leaves some out. The sample lists 400,000 or so clones; 70% to 90% were seen once. The sequenced material came from peripheral blood. The V call is TRBV27, the J call TRBJ1-1, with 7 nucleotides matching TRBD1. The sequence was collected from a man between 18 and 35 years old with COVID-19, enrolled during active disease. Written as DNA, the CDR3 is TGTGCCAGCAGTTTGATTGGGACAGTTAACACTGAAGCTTTCTTT. This codes for CASSLIGTVNTEAFF.